Below are 13 T cell receptor beta chains sequenced from a single sample in a study of a mutant IDH1 vaccine in newly diagnosed glioma (dated by TCRdb to the early 2020s). Their antigen targets remain unknown. The library relied on the immunoSEQ multiplex PCR assay. TCRdb obtained this table from immuneACCESS and retained in-frame rearrangements with V and J assigned. These tables miss some clones; where compared with another copy, unresolved V genes account for less than half of the shortfall, and the remainder is unexplained. Across this sample there are about 94,000 clones, with just under 90% seen only once. The ten largest account for 0.77% of the sample. Read against the paper, the sample's time point label means: week 47, end of study. Each vaccine dose was 300 ug of a 20-mer mutant IDH1 peptide in Montanide, given subcutaneously with topical imiquimod. The sequencing here drew on PBMCs, taken from a glioma patient whose treatment included an IDH1 peptide vaccine. The receptors stem from a woman between 45 and 60 years old with glioma.

This sequence joins TRBV7-8 and TRBJ1-2; perhaps TRBD1 as D (6 bases). CDR1 and CDR2 (germline): SGHVS, FQNEAQ. There are 15 residues in the CDR3. V gave up 3 bases and J gave up 3 bases, with 14 bases separating them. CDR3 residues: CASSFRDRQDYGYTF. The CDR3 coding sequence is TGTGCCAGCAGCTTCCGAGACAGGCAGGACTATGGCTACACCTTC.

This clone appeared once. The V and J genes are TRBV30 and TRBJ2-7, with TRBD1 matching 7 bases. CDR1 GTSNPN and CDR2 SVGIG come from the germline V gene (reference sequence). V lost 5 bases and J lost 5; bases outside the gene matches: 15. The length of the CDR3 is 15 residues. The CDR3 here is CAWGLGVGGADEQYF. As DNA, the CDR3 is TGTGCCTGGGGGCTTGGGGTAGGGGGCGCCGACGAGCAGTACTTC.

The rearrangement links TRBV9 to TRBJ1-3, with 7 bases identical to TRBD1. Germline CDR1 and CDR2: SGDLS and YYNGEE. The J segment lost 0 bases and the V segment lost 3 bases, leaving 3 bases of the junction unmatched. The CDR3 runs to 15 residues. The chain's CDR3 is CASSEGQYSGNTIYF. The CDR3 DNA is TGTGCCAGCAGCGAGGGACAGTACTCTGGAAACACCATATATTTT. Drawing the rest from reference TRBV9 and TRBJ1-3, the complete variable domain is DSGVTQTPKHLITATGQRVTLRCSPRSGDLSVYWYQQSLDQGLQFLIQYYNGEERAKGNILERFSAQQFPDLHSELNLSSLELGDSALYFCASSEGQYSGNTIYFGEGSWLTVV.

The chain joins TRBV9 to TRBJ2-1, with TRBD2 matching over 11 bases. Germline V gene lookup returns CDR1 SGDLS and CDR2 YYNGEE. The CDR3 contains 15 residues. Unmatched junction bases numbered 9, after V lost 4 bases and J lost 9 bases. For the CDR3, the DNA is TGTGCCAGCAGCTCTACTAGCGGGAGAGTTGGTGAGCAGTTCTTC. Protein: CASSSTSGRVGEQFF.

This chain joins TRBV19 and TRBJ2-5; 11 bases are a match to TRBD1. Trimming at V came to 3 bases and at J to 2 bases, leaving 2 bases not matched to a gene. Germline CDR1 and CDR2: LNHDA and SQIVND (reference sequence). The CDR3 is 15 residues long. The CDR3 protein is CASSMDRGLQETQYF. Here the CDR3 DNA reads TGTGCCAGTAGTATGGACAGGGGGCTGCAAGAGACCCAGTACTTC.

This clone has more than one count but fewer than ten. The chain joins TRBV19 to TRBJ1-4; D is unclear. The CDR3 extends over 14 amino acids. The germline CDR1 and CDR2 sequences are LNHDA and SQIVND (reference sequence). V was pared by 3 bases and J by 7 bases, with 12 bases between. The CDR3 nucleotides read TGTGCCAGTAGTATGTCGGGCAGTCCTGAAAAACTGTTTTTT. It is translated as CASSMSGSPEKLFF.

The V and J genes are TRBV7-6 and TRBJ2-7, with 8 bases that match TRBD1. The CDR3 spans 16 residues. Trimming at V came to 5 bases and at J to 2 bases, leaving 11 bases not matched to a gene. Germline V gene data show CDR1 as SGHVS and CDR2 as FNYEAQ. CDR3 amino acids: CASSLVSTGGPYEQYF. The CDR3 bases are TGTGCCAGCAGCCTCGTCTCCACAGGGGGACCCTACGAGCAGTACTTC.

This chain links TRBV19 with TRBJ2-7, with D uncertain. CDR3 length: 13 residues. In germline, CDR1 is LNHDA, CDR2 SQIVND (reference sequence). Between the trimmed V and J ends, which lost 7 bases and 7 bases, there was a span of 17 bases. CDR3 loop: CASNPGGVWEQYF. The CDR3 DNA is TGTGCCAGTAATCCCGGTGGGGTTTGGGAGCAGTACTTC.

The chain links TRBV28 to TRBJ2-7; tentatively, D is TRBD1 or TRBD2 (6 bases each). The length of the CDR3 is 15 residues. Germline V CDR1 and CDR2: MDHEN, SYDVKM. The V end lost 3 bases, the J end lost 0 bases, and 12 bases lay between the germline ends. The CDR3 reads CASSFIGGLSYEQYF. In DNA, the CDR3 is TGTGCCAGCAGTTTCATAGGGGGACTCTCCTACGAGCAGTACTTC.

On this clone: At one end, the junction sequence differs from germline, possibly due to a read error. Different DNA sequences within this sample yield the same CDR3. The gene calls are TRBV4-1 and TRBJ2-1, with 7 positions matching TRBD2. CDR1 and CDR2 (germline): MGHRA, YSYEKL. The CDR3 extends over 14 amino acids. The CDR3 reads CASSHQRGSDEQFF. The CDR3 region has the DNA TGCGCCAGCAGCCACCAGCGGGGAAGTGATGAACAGTTCTTC.

V gene TRBV10-2 combines with J gene TRBJ1-3; the D is unclear. Germline V CDR1 and CDR2: WSHSY, SAAADI. The V end lost 6 bases, the J end lost 0 bases, and 12 bases lay between the germline ends. The CDR3 contains 15 residues. DNA of the CDR3: TGCGCCAGCAGACCTCGCGGGAGCTCTGGAAACACCATATATTTT. Translated: CASRPRGSSGNTIYF.

The V and J genes are TRBV5-1 and TRBJ2-7, with D perhaps TRBD1 or TRBD2 (5 bases each). Germline V CDR1 and CDR2: SGHRS, YFSETQ. The CDR3 extends over 13 amino acids. Trimming took off 4 bases at V and 4 bases at J, with 12 bases between the two ends. The CDR3 loop reads CASSNRDGYEQYF. The CDR3 DNA reads as TGCGCCAGCAGCAACCGGGACGGGTACGAGCAGTACTTC.

The chain is built from TRBV6-5 and TRBJ1-4, with TRBD1 identical over 9 bases. This CDR3 spans 14 amino acids. The ends lost 6 bases at V and 7 bases at J; junction bases unmatched: 6. The V gene's germline CDR1 is MNHEY and CDR2 SVGAGI. CDR3: CASRSGTGIEKLFF. In DNA form, the CDR3 reads TGTGCCAGCAGATCCGGGACAGGGATTGAAAAACTGTTTTTT.